The 30 T cell receptor beta chains in this list originate from one sample, sequenced in a study of esophageal squamous cell carcinoma under preoperative chemotherapy (dated by TCRdb to 2016 to 2019). Libraries were constructed by PCR. The reads were generated on a HiSeq X Ten. The public sequencing data were trimmed at Q25 with fastp and processed into clonotypes with MiXCR by TCRdb, which kept only in-frame beta chains. CDR3 protein sequences are deduplicated, and each keeps its most common genes and DNA. In all, the sample holds tens of thousands of distinct CDR3 sequences, and 45% to 55% of those were seen once. Of the sample, less than 15% is held by the ten largest clones. Sample time point, as interpreted from the label and publication: before preoperative PTX-NDP chemotherapy. Collection of the sample occurred from a patient given preoperative chemotherapy. These receptors all come from a human donor with esophageal squamous cell carcinoma. The donor label of this sample is uncertain.

This clonotype was seen a few times. The chain has TRBV5-1 and TRBJ2-1, with a possible D match to TRBD1 (7 bases). The CDR3 has 16 residues. The V gene lost 0 bases and the J gene lost 7 bases, with 17 bases spanning the gap. Per the germline V gene, CDR1 is SGHRS and CDR2 is YFSETQ. CDR3 nucleotides: TGCGCCAGCAGCTTGGTTCAGGGGGGTTTGGGTAATGAGCAGTTCTTC. It translates to CASSLVQGGLGNEQFF.

V gene TRBV6-2 or TRBV6-3 combines with J gene TRBJ2-7, with D possibly matching TRBD1 (5 bases). Germline CDR1 is MNHEY and CDR2 is SVGEGT. V was clipped by 7 bases and J by 7 bases, with 23 bases between them. This CDR3 comprises 15 residues. This chain's CDR3 is CASTDSRQPAREQYF. CDR3 sequence (DNA): TGTGCCAGCACGGATTCCAGACAGCCCGCGCGTGAGCAGTACTTC.

This clonotype was seen ten or more times. The rearrangement uses TRBV7-2 and TRBJ2-5; 8 nucleotides align to TRBD1. The ends lost 3 bases at V and 5 bases at J; junction bases unmatched: 11. This CDR3 is built from 16 residues. Germline assignment: CDR1 SGHTA and CDR2 FQGNSA. CDR3 DNA: TGTGCCAGCAGCTTTAAAGCGACAGGGGCGGTGGAGACCCAGTACTTC. This codes for CASSFKATGAVETQYF.

This chain links TRBV6-1 with TRBJ2-1, with TRBD1 matching 7 bases. The J call is uncertain, as TRBJ2-7 better fits the DNA end. CDR3 length: 17 amino acids. The V gene's germline CDR1 is MNHNS and CDR2 SASEGT. The CDR3 spells CASPDRSGGKAYNEQYF. As DNA, the CDR3 is TGTGCCAGCCCCGATCGTTCAGGGGGTAAGGCCTACAATGAGCAGTACTTC.

Comments on this clonotype: A junction boundary mismatches the germline segment, possibly from a read error. V gene TRBV12-3 or TRBV12-4 combines with J gene TRBJ2-4; perhaps TRBD2 as D (6 bases). The CDR3 consists of 14 residues. The CDR3 loop is CAGTARGAKNTQYF. CDR3 coding DNA: TGTGCCGGTACCGCGCGCGGGGCCAAAAACACTCAGTACTTC.

Regarding this clonotype: The junction does not match germline at one end; this may be a read error. The CDR3 spells CVSSQDGSTGTQYF. The CDR3 coding sequence is TGTGTCAGCAGCCAGGACGGCAGCACAGGTACGCAGTATTTT. V is TRBV7-8 and J is TRBJ2-2; perhaps TRBD1 as D (5 bases). TRBJ2-3 explains the end of the DNA better; the J call may be wrong. The CDR3 has 14 amino acids. Germline values: CDR1 SGHVS, CDR2 FQNEAQ.

The chain employs TRBV6-5 and TRBJ2-1; D is ambiguous. CDR1 and CDR2 (germline): MNHEY, SVGAGI. V was trimmed by 0 bases and J by 0 bases, leaving 15 bases between them. The CDR3 totals 18 residues. DNA for the CDR3: TGTGCCAGCAGTTACTCGAACGCCAGACTCAGCTCCTACAATGAGCAGTTCTTC. Amino acid sequence: CASSYSNARLSSYNEQFF.

This clonotype was counted at least ten times. The chain links TRBV11-3 to TRBJ2-5; either TRBD1 or TRBD2 may supply D (5 bases each). The CDR3 is 15 amino acids. Between the trimmed V and J ends, which lost 1 base and 5 bases, there was a span of 14 bases. CDR1 and CDR2 (germline): SGHNT, YENEEA. The CDR3 here is CASSLGLGPGETQYF. The CDR3, as DNA: TGTGCCAGCAGCTTAGGCCTGGGGCCGGGGGAGACCCAGTACTTC.

CDR3 amino acids: CASNPRGGEESETQYF. The CDR3 nucleotides read TGCGCCAGCAACCCCCGGGGGGGAGAGGAGTCAGAGACCCAGTACTTC. The chain couples TRBV5-1 to TRBJ2-5; TRBD2 matches 8 bases. Germline V gene data show CDR1 as SGHRS and CDR2 as YFSETQ. The CDR3 totals 16 residues. Trimming took 6 bases from V and 4 from J; bases not matched to a gene: 14.

This clonotype was recorded at least ten times. The chain carries TRBV4-1 and TRBJ2-1; no clear D gene. V lost 4 bases and J lost 9, with 13 bases in between. The CDR3 covers 13 residues. Germline values: CDR1 MGHRA, CDR2 YSYEKL. The CDR3 loop reads CASSPPGSSEQFF. CDR3 coding DNA: TGCGCCAGCAGCCCCCCCGGCTCGAGTGAGCAGTTCTTC.

V usage is TRBV7-6 and J usage is TRBJ2-1, with TRBD2 matching 8 bases. The J call may not be correct, given that the DNA end is closer to TRBJ2-7. Germline V gene lookup returns CDR1 SGHVS and CDR2 FNYEAQ. This CDR3 comprises 17 residues. The CDR3 sequence: CASSPDVAGSSYNEQYF. DNA of the CDR3: TGTGCCAGCAGCCCGGATGTAGCGGGGAGCTCCTACAATGAGCAGTACTTC.

J is TRBJ2-2 and V is TRBV7-9, with D maybe TRBD1 (7 bases). The V gene's germline CDR1 is SEHNR and CDR2 FQNEAQ (reference sequence). V was clipped by 6 bases and J by 13 bases, with 30 bases between them. This CDR3 region has 17 residues. This CDR3 reads CASSQSGGTANTDALFF. CDR3 sequence (DNA): TGTGCCAGCAGTCAAAGTGGCGGGACAGCGAACACAGATGCGCTGTTTTTT. Combining the CDR3 with reference TRBV7-9 and TRBJ2-2 gives the whole variable domain DTGVSQNPRHKITKRGQNVTFRCDPISEHNRLYWYRQTLGQGPEFLTYFQNEAQLEKSRLLSDRFSAERPKGSFSTLEIQRTEQGDSAMYLCASSQSGGTANTDALFFGEGSRLTVL.

The chain employs TRBV7-2 and TRBJ2-5; D is perhaps TRBD1 or TRBD2 (6 bases each). The ends were cut back, 5 bases at V and 0 bases at J, with 16 bases in the middle. The CDR3 runs 16 residues. CDR1 SGHTA and CDR2 FQGNSA come from the germline V gene. For the CDR3, the DNA is TGTGCCAGCAGCCGGGTCGGGGGCGGAAACCAAGAGACCCAGTACTTC. This gives the protein CASSRVGGGNQETQYF.

This clonotype rates as medium-sized. The chain links TRBV7-8 to TRBJ2-5, with D hard to call. The assigned J gene may be wrong: the sequence end matches TRBJ2-7 better. The CDR3 has 13 residues. From germline, CDR1 is SGHVS and CDR2 FQNEAQ. CDR3 sequence: CASSLVVRNEQYF. CDR3 coding DNA: TGTGCCAGCAGCTTAGTTGTTAGAAACGAGCAGTACTTC.

The chain recombines TRBV5-4 with TRBJ2-2; D is tentatively TRBD1 or TRBD2 (5 bases each). The CDR3 consists of 15 residues. V was trimmed by 1 base and J by 0 bases, leaving 7 bases between them. Germline loops: CDR1 SGHNT, CDR2 YYREEE (reference sequence). The CDR3 region has the DNA TGTGCCAGCAGCTTGCAGGGACCGAACACCGGGGAGCTGTTTTTT. It yields the protein CASSLQGPNTGELFF.

This clonotype occurred a few times. This rearrangement joins TRBV4-1 to TRBJ2-2; a weak D match, TRBD1 (6 bases). Trimming left V 4 bases short and J 2 bases short, with 11 bases between. The CDR3 consists of 15 residues. Per germline, CDR1 MGHRA and CDR2 YSYEKL. CDR3 loop: CASSRGHANTGELFF. CDR3 in DNA: TGCGCCAGCAGCCGGGGACATGCAAACACCGGGGAGCTGTTTTTT.

The chain is built from TRBV6-1 and TRBJ1-5; D gene uncertain. The CDR3 runs 13 residues. Germline CDR1 reads MNHNS; CDR2 reads SASEGT. Trimming took off 8 bases at V and 2 bases at J, with 10 bases between the two ends. For the CDR3, the DNA is TGTGCCAGCGTATCTACTGGCAATCAGCCCCAGCATTTT. This codes for CASVSTGNQPQHF.

This chain joins TRBV7-8 and TRBJ2-5, with TRBD2 matching 8 bases. The end of the DNA is better explained by TRBJ2-1, so the J call may be wrong. Germline loops: CDR1 SGHVS, CDR2 FQNEAQ. The CDR3 has 14 residues. This chain's CDR3 is CASSLGLARETQFF. The CDR3 region has the DNA TGTGCCAGCAGCTTAGGACTAGCGCGAGAGACCCAGTTCTTC.

By sample share, this clonotype is hyperexpanded. This CDR3 is CASSPVGVLGETQYF. The CDR3 DNA reads as TGTGCCAGCTCCCCGGTGGGGGTTTTAGGAGAGACCCAGTACTTC. This chain connects TRBV7-3 to TRBJ2-5, with D perhaps given as TRBD1 or TRBD2 (5 bases each). V was clipped by 8 bases and J by 4 bases, with 20 bases between them. CDR1 SGHTA and CDR2 FQGTGA come from the germline V gene. This CDR3 comprises 15 residues.

A few counts support this clonotype. The chain couples TRBV5-5 to TRBJ2-7; D is ambiguous. Germline CDR1 and CDR2: SGHKS and YYEKEE (reference sequence). This CDR3 spans 13 amino acids. V lost 5 bases and J lost 3, with 12 bases in between. This CDR3 reads CASRLGPLYEQYF. The CDR3 coding sequence is TGTGCCAGCAGACTGGGCCCTCTCTACGAGCAGTACTTC.

The V and J genes are TRBV7-2 and TRBJ2-4; D tentatively reads TRBD1 or TRBD2 (6 bases each). This CDR3 has 16 residues. The ends were cut back, 0 bases at V and 13 bases at J, with 22 bases in the middle. CDR1 SGHTA and CDR2 FQGNSA come from the germline V gene. CDR3 in amino acids: CASSLAGGRDQNTQYF. The DNA for the CDR3 is TGTGCCAGCAGCTTAGCGGGGGGCCGGGACCAAAACACCCAGTACTTC.

The gene calls are TRBV4-1 and TRBJ2-1; perhaps TRBD2 as D (7 bases). The ends were cut back, 4 bases at V and 8 bases at J, with 15 bases in the middle. This CDR3 has 14 amino acids. CDR1 is MGHRA, CDR2 YSYEKL, per germline. CDR3 coding DNA: TGCGCCAGCAGCCCGGGCGGGGGCAGAGATGAGCAGTTCTTC. Translated, it gives CASSPGGGRDEQFF.

CDR3 region: CASLPAGTEDTQYF. CDR3 coding DNA: TGTGCCAGCCTCCCAGCCGGGACAGAGGACACCCAGTACTTC. The V and J genes are TRBV7-2 and TRBJ2-5, with 7 nucleotides matching TRBD1. The CDR3 consists of 14 residues. The V gene end was trimmed by 8 bases and the J gene end by 8 bases; junction bases not matched to a gene: 14. CDR1 and CDR2 (germline): SGHTA, FQGNSA. Supplemented by reference TRBV7-2 and TRBJ2-5, the full variable domain reads GAGVSQSPSNKVTEKGKDVELRCDPISGHTALYWYRQSLGQGLEFLIYFQGNSAPDKSGLPSDRFSAERTGGSVSTLTIQRTQQEDSAVYLCASLPAGTEDTQYFGPGTRLLVL.

Worth noting for this clonotype: A read error may produce the germline difference seen at one junction end. The rearrangement joins TRBV6-1 to TRBJ2-5, with 10 bases matching TRBD1. The CDR3 is made up of 15 amino acids. CDR1 MNHNS and CDR2 SASEGT come from the germline V gene. CDR3 nucleotide sequence: TGTGCCAGCAGCCCCGGACAGGGGGTCCCAGATACGCAGTATTTC. As protein: CASSPGQGVPDTQYF.

This chain uses TRBV11-1 with TRBJ2-5, with unresolved D. The J call may be wrong; the DNA end is better matched by TRBJ2-7. The germline CDR1 and CDR2 sequences are SGHAT and FQDESV (reference sequence). The CDR3 totals 11 residues. For the CDR3, the DNA is TGTGCCAGCAGAGGGATCCACGAGCAGTACTTC. Its protein is CASRGIHEQYF.

This clonotype was detected ten times or more. The CDR3 loop is CASSGGGAGVYEQYF. CDR3 nucleotide sequence: TGTGCCAGCAGCGGGGGGGGGGCGGGAGTCTACGAGCAGTACTTC. This rearrangement joins TRBV7-2 to TRBJ2-7; perhaps TRBD2 as D (7 bases). V was pared by 5 bases and J by 3 bases, with 17 bases between. Per the germline V gene, CDR1 is SGHTA and CDR2 is FQGNSA. The CDR3 is 15 residues long.

For this clonotype: A read error may account for a junction end that differs from germline. The chain combines TRBV7-2 with TRBJ2-5; either TRBD1 or TRBD2 may supply D (6 bases each). With the DNA end fitting TRBJ2-3 better, the J assignment may be wrong. CDR3 size: 16 residues. CDR1 and CDR2 (germline): SGHTA, FQGNSA. CDR3 amino acids: CASRAQGGRDKDTQYF. The CDR3 DNA sequence: TGTGCCAGCAGGGCACAGGGAGGCCGAGACAAAGATACCCAGTATTTT.

This clonotype is medium-sized (0.01 to 0.1%) in the sample. This chain joins TRBV7-2 and TRBJ2-3; D is perhaps TRBD1 or TRBD2 (5 bases each). Deletions cut 5 bases from V and 3 bases from J, with 18 bases between. The germline CDR1 and CDR2 sequences are SGHTA and FQGNSA. The CDR3 has 16 residues. CDR3 protein: CASSTRWTGRTDTQYF. In DNA form, the CDR3 reads TGTGCCAGCAGCACCCGGTGGACGGGACGGACAGATACGCAGTATTTT.

V gene TRBV20-1 combines with J gene TRBJ2-3; D unresolved. This CDR3 region has 11 residues. V lost 3 bases and J lost 5, with 6 bases in between. Germline assignment: CDR1 DFQATT and CDR2 SNEGSKA (reference sequence). DNA of the CDR3: TGCAGTGCTAGTGTTCAAGATACGCAGTATTTT. Its translation: CSASVQDTQYF.

This clonotype came up many times. The chain employs TRBV6-1 and TRBJ2-6; D gene unclear. The CDR3 extends over 15 amino acids. Looked up from germline, CDR1 is MNHNS and CDR2 is SASEGT. V shed 5 bases and J shed 4 bases, with 12 bases lying between them. The CDR3 loop reads CASSRVGVGANVLTF. The DNA for the CDR3 is TGTGCCAGCAGTCGCGTTGGGGTCGGGGCCAACGTCCTGACTTTC.